Listed below are T cell receptor beta chains from one sample, sequenced in a study of blood T cells in healthy people across ages. TCRdb re-called the 5' RACE reads with MiXCR, one entry per CDR3 protein. The top ten clones hold under 20% of a sample with 650,000 to 950,000 distinct CDR3 sequences, under 45% of them seen once. The sequencing sample was made of blood. Source of these receptors: a man in his sixties in good health. Both conserved end residues are part of each CDR3. The order of the fields is J gene, V gene, D gene, clone size, CDR3 length, CDR3 DNA, CDR3 protein. The D gene is left open where the match is weak. The size of a clone is reported for some rows only, either as once, few or many, or as a class for expanded clones.

J gene: TRBJ1-2; V gene: TRBV20-1; D gene: -; clone size: few; CDR3 length: 15; CDR3 DNA: TGCAGTGCTTCCTTATCAAGGCTGACAGACTATGGCTACACCTTC; CDR3 protein: CSASLSRLTDYGYTF
J gene: TRBJ1-2; V gene: TRBV7-9; D gene: -; clone size: -; CDR3 length: 15; CDR3 DNA: TGTGCCAGCAGCGTGTCCGGAGCCCGACAGGATGGCTGCACCTTC; CDR3 protein: CASSVSGARQDGCTF
J gene: TRBJ2-7; V gene: TRBV20-1; D gene: TRBD1; clone size: few; CDR3 length: 15; CDR3 DNA: TGCAGTGCCATGTCGGGACAGGGGGCCACCTACGAGCAGTACTTC; CDR3 protein: CSAMSGQGATYEQYF
J gene: TRBJ2-3; V gene: TRBV5-1; D gene: -; clone size: many; CDR3 length: 12; CDR3 DNA: TGCGCCAGCAGCGCCCGGGGAGATACGCAGTATTTT; CDR3 protein: CASSARGDTQYF
J gene: TRBJ2-1; V gene: TRBV12-3/TRBV12-4; D gene: -; clone size: -; CDR3 length: 12; CDR3 DNA: TGTGCCAGCAGTATCCAGTACAATGAGCAGTTCTTC; CDR3 protein: CASSIQYNEQFF
J gene: TRBJ2-1; V gene: TRBV4-1; D gene: -; clone size: -; CDR3 length: 14; CDR3 DNA: TGCGCCAGCAGCCAAGTTCAGGGAGCTGGAGAGCAGTTCTTC; CDR3 protein: CASSQVQGAGEQFF
J gene: TRBJ2-7; V gene: TRBV28; D gene: -; clone size: -; CDR3 length: 13; CDR3 DNA: TGTGCCAGCTGTGGGGCAGGGATCTACGAGCAGTACTTC; CDR3 protein: CASCGAGIYEQYF
J gene: TRBJ2-7; V gene: TRBV20-1; D gene: -; clone size: -; CDR3 length: 15; CDR3 DNA: TGCAGTGCTAGGGGGGCAAACATATCCTCCTACGAGCAGTACTTC; CDR3 protein: CSARGANISSYEQYF
J gene: TRBJ1-1; V gene: TRBV28; D gene: TRBD1; clone size: few; CDR3 length: 15; CDR3 DNA: TGTGCCAGCAGTTTGCGACAGGGGCTGAACACTGAAGCTTTCTTT; CDR3 protein: CASSLRQGLNTEAFF
J gene: TRBJ2-7; V gene: TRBV2; D gene: -; clone size: -; CDR3 length: 13; CDR3 DNA: TGTGCCAGCAGTGATGGCCTTGCCTACGAGCAGTACTTC; CDR3 protein: CASSDGLAYEQYF
J gene: TRBJ2-1; V gene: TRBV6-1; D gene: -; clone size: -; CDR3 length: 14; CDR3 DNA: TGTGCCAGCAGTGCGAGTATTACCAACAATGAGCAGTTCTTC; CDR3 protein: CASSASITNNEQFF
J gene: TRBJ2-5; V gene: TRBV3-1; D gene: TRBD1; clone size: -; CDR3 length: 15; CDR3 DNA: TGTGCCAGCAGTTGGACAGGGACCACTCAAGAGACCCAGTACTTC; CDR3 protein: CASSWTGTTQETQYF
J gene: TRBJ2-3; V gene: TRBV6-1; D gene: TRBD2; clone size: -; CDR3 length: 15; CDR3 DNA: TGTGCCAGCTATCAACCGGGACTACGGGGAGATACGCAGTATTTT; CDR3 protein: CASYQPGLRGDTQYF
J gene: TRBJ2-5; V gene: TRBV5-1; D gene: TRBD2; clone size: few; CDR3 length: 14; CDR3 DNA: TGCGCCAGCAGCCCTGAGCGGGGCGGGGAGACCCAGTACTTC; CDR3 protein: CASSPERGGETQYF
J gene: TRBJ2-5; V gene: TRBV29-1; D gene: -; clone size: few; CDR3 length: 12; CDR3 DNA: TGCAGCGTTGCCGACCGAGGGGTAGACCAGTACTTC; CDR3 protein: CSVADRGVDQYF
J gene: TRBJ1-6; V gene: TRBV6-5; D gene: TRBD1; clone size: -; CDR3 length: 16; CDR3 DNA: TGTGCCAGCAGTTACTCTGACGGGACAGCCAATTCACCCCTCCACTTT; CDR3 protein: CASSYSDGTANSPLHF
J gene: TRBJ2-1; V gene: TRBV4-3; D gene: -; clone size: many; CDR3 length: 15; CDR3 DNA: TGCGCCAGCAGCCAAGACAGGCCCTCCTACAATGAGCAGTTCTTC; CDR3 protein: CASSQDRPSYNEQFF
J gene: TRBJ2-2; V gene: TRBV5-1; D gene: -; clone size: once; CDR3 length: 13; CDR3 DNA: TGCGCCAGCGAAAGGAGAGAGGCCGGGGAGCTGTTTTTT; CDR3 protein: CASERREAGELFF
J gene: TRBJ1-5; V gene: TRBV7-2; D gene: -; clone size: -; CDR3 length: 14; CDR3 DNA: TGTGCCAGCAGTCGTCCTGGGGGGCACCAGCCCCAGCATTTT; CDR3 protein: CASSRPGGHQPQHF
J gene: TRBJ2-5; V gene: TRBV25-1; D gene: -; clone size: -; CDR3 length: 12; CDR3 DNA: TGTGCCAGCGGCTTAACCGGGGAGGCCCAGTACTTC; CDR3 protein: CASGLTGEAQYF
J gene: TRBJ1-5; V gene: TRBV20-1; D gene: TRBD1; clone size: -; CDR3 length: 14; CDR3 DNA: TGCAGTGCTGCTCGGACAGGGAACAATCAGCCCCAGCATTTT; CDR3 protein: CSAARTGNNQPQHF
J gene: TRBJ2-5; V gene: TRBV6-2/TRBV6-3; D gene: -; clone size: -; CDR3 length: 14; CDR3 DNA: TGTGCCAGCAGTTACTCATACAGACAAGAGACCCAGTACTTC; CDR3 protein: CASSYSYRQETQYF
J gene: TRBJ1-6; V gene: TRBV7-2; D gene: -; clone size: -; CDR3 length: 14; CDR3 DNA: TGTGCCAGCAGCTCCCGACGGAATAATGCACCCCTCCACTTT; CDR3 protein: CASSSRRNNAPLHF
J gene: TRBJ2-5; V gene: TRBV6-1; D gene: TRBD1; clone size: -; CDR3 length: 12; CDR3 DNA: TGTGCCAGCAGCCCGGGGAGAGACAGGGTATACTTC; CDR3 protein: CASSPGRDRVYF
J gene: TRBJ1-4; V gene: TRBV5-1; D gene: -; clone size: -; CDR3 length: 13; CDR3 DNA: TGCGCCAGCAGCTTGGACAAGAATGAAAAACTGTTTTTT; CDR3 protein: CASSLDKNEKLFF
J gene: TRBJ2-7; V gene: TRBV11-3; D gene: -; clone size: many; CDR3 length: 12; CDR3 DNA: TGTGCCAGCTCGGGACAAGCCTACGAGCAGTACTTC; CDR3 protein: CASSGQAYEQYF
J gene: TRBJ2-2; V gene: TRBV14; D gene: TRBD1; clone size: -; CDR3 length: 18; CDR3 DNA: TGTGCCAGCAGCCAGGGGAGCTCCCTGACAGGGGTAACCGGGGAGCTGTTTTTT; CDR3 protein: CASSQGSSLTGVTGELFF
J gene: TRBJ2-5; V gene: TRBV7-3; D gene: TRBD2; clone size: few; CDR3 length: 15; CDR3 DNA: TGTGCCAGCAGCTTAAAAGCGGGGGTAGCGGAGACCCAGTACTTC; CDR3 protein: CASSLKAGVAETQYF
J gene: TRBJ2-6; V gene: TRBV7-2; D gene: -; clone size: many; CDR3 length: 16; CDR3 DNA: TGTGCCAGCAGCCCACCCAGACTCTCTGGGGCCAACGTCCTGACTTTC; CDR3 protein: CASSPPRLSGANVLTF
J gene: TRBJ2-3; V gene: TRBV15; D gene: -; clone size: -; CDR3 length: 13; CDR3 DNA: TGTGCCACCAGCGGAAAGAGAACAGATACGCAGTATTTT; CDR3 protein: CATSGKRTDTQYF
J gene: TRBJ1-4; V gene: TRBV27; D gene: -; clone size: few; CDR3 length: 13; CDR3 DNA: TGTGCCAGCAGTTGGGCCCTCGATGAAAAACTGTTTTTT; CDR3 protein: CASSWALDEKLFF
J gene: TRBJ1-1; V gene: TRBV11-2; D gene: -; clone size: -; CDR3 length: 16; CDR3 DNA: TGTGCCAGCAGCTTAGGTTCAAGCGCCGGGCTGCAGTTGGCTTTCTTT; CDR3 protein: CASSLGSSAGLQLAFF
J gene: TRBJ1-4; V gene: TRBV28; D gene: TRBD1; clone size: once; CDR3 length: 14; CDR3 DNA: TGTGCCAGCAGTCCAGAGACAGGGGGCAGAAAACTGTTTTTT; CDR3 protein: CASSPETGGRKLFF
J gene: TRBJ2-5; V gene: TRBV11-3; D gene: -; clone size: -; CDR3 length: 13; CDR3 DNA: TGTGCCAGCAGCTTCGAATACCAAGAGACCCAGTACTTC; CDR3 protein: CASSFEYQETQYF
J gene: TRBJ2-7; V gene: TRBV20-1; D gene: -; clone size: -; CDR3 length: 15; CDR3 DNA: TGCAGTGCTAGACAGATTGGGAGATTGGGGCTCGAGCAGTACTTC; CDR3 protein: CSARQIGRLGLEQYF
J gene: TRBJ1-5; V gene: TRBV6-2/TRBV6-3; D gene: -; clone size: few; CDR3 length: 14; CDR3 DNA: TGTGCCAGCAGTTGGGGTTATAGCAATCAGCCCCAGCATTTT; CDR3 protein: CASSWGYSNQPQHF
J gene: TRBJ1-4; V gene: TRBV9; D gene: TRBD1; clone size: -; CDR3 length: 18; CDR3 DNA: TGTGCCAGCAGCGGGCGCCACGGGACAGGGGAGGCTAATGAAAAACTGTTTTTT; CDR3 protein: CASSGRHGTGEANEKLFF
J gene: TRBJ2-1; V gene: TRBV4-3; D gene: -; clone size: few; CDR3 length: 14; CDR3 DNA: TGCGCCAGCAGCCAAGACACGGGGGTCAATGAGCAGTTCTTC; CDR3 protein: CASSQDTGVNEQFF
J gene: TRBJ2-4; V gene: TRBV29-1; D gene: -; clone size: -; CDR3 length: 15; CDR3 DNA: TGCAGCGTTGAAGAAGTAAACGTAGGCAAAAACATTCAGTACTTC; CDR3 protein: CSVEEVNVGKNIQYF
J gene: TRBJ1-2; V gene: TRBV5-1; D gene: TRBD1; clone size: few; CDR3 length: 14; CDR3 DNA: TGCGCCAGCAGACGAACGACAGGGGACTATGGCTACACCTTC; CDR3 protein: CASRRTTGDYGYTF
J gene: TRBJ2-7; V gene: TRBV21-1; D gene: -; clone size: few; CDR3 length: 13; CDR3 DNA: TGTGCCAGCAGCAAACAAACGTTCTACGAGCAGTACTTC; CDR3 protein: CASSKQTFYEQYF
J gene: TRBJ2-2; V gene: TRBV4-1; D gene: -; clone size: -; CDR3 length: 15; CDR3 DNA: TGCGCCAGCAGCCAAGATAGACGCGACACCGGGGAGCTGTTTTTT; CDR3 protein: CASSQDRRDTGELFF
J gene: TRBJ2-5; V gene: TRBV7-2; D gene: TRBD1; clone size: -; CDR3 length: 14; CDR3 DNA: TGTGCCAGCAGCCGAGACAGGGGGGGAGATGAGCAGTACTTC; CDR3 protein: CASSRDRGGDEQYF
J gene: TRBJ1-1; V gene: TRBV19; D gene: -; clone size: -; CDR3 length: 13; CDR3 DNA: TGTGCCAGTAGCCCAAACATGAGGACTGAAGCTTTCTTT; CDR3 protein: CASSPNMRTEAFF
J gene: TRBJ2-3; V gene: TRBV29-1; D gene: -; clone size: -; CDR3 length: 13; CDR3 DNA: TGCAGCGTTGGACAGGGAGGCGCAGATACGCAGTATTTT; CDR3 protein: CSVGQGGADTQYF